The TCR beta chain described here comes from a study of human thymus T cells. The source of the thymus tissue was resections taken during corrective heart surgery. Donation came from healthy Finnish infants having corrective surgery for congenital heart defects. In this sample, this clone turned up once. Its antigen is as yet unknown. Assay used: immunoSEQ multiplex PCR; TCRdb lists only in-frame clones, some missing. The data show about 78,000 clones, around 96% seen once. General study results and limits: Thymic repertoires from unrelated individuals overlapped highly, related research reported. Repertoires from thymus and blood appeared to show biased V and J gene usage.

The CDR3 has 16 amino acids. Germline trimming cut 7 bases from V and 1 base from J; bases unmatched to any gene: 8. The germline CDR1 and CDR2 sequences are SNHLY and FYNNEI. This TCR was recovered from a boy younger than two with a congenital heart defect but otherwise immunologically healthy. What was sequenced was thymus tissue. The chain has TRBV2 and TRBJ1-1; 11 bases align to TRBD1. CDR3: CASNQDRGHENTEAFF. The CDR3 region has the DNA TGTGCCAGCAACCAGGACAGGGGGCATGAGAACACTGAAGCTTTCTTT.